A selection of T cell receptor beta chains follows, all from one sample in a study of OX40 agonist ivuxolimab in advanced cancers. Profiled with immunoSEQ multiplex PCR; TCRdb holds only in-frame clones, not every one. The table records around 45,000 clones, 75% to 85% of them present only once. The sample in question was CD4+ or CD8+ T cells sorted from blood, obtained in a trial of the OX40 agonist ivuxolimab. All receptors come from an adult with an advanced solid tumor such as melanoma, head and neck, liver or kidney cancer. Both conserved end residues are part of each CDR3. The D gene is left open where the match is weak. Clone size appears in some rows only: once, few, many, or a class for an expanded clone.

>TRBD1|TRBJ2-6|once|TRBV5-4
TGTGCCAGCAGTCTTCCTCCGGGACAGGGTGCTGGGGCCAACGTCCTGACTTTC
CASSLPPGQGAGANVLTF
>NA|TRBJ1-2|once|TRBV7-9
TGTGCCAGCAGCCAGGACAGTTTTGTCGGCTACACCTTC
CASSQDSFVGYTF
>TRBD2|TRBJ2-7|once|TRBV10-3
TGTGCCATCAGTGACCCGGGAGGCTACGAGCAGTACTTC
CAISDPGGYEQYF
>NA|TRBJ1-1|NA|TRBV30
TGTGCCTGGAGTCCAGCGGGAGGTCCTGAAGCTTTCTTT
CAWSPAGGPEAFF
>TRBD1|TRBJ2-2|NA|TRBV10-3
TGTGCCCTCCTTAGGCAGGGGGCAGGCGGGGAGCTGTTTTTT
CALLRQGAGGELFF
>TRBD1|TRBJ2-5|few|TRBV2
TGTGCCAGCAGCGGTCCCGGGACAGGGGGTTCGGAGACCCAGTACTTC
CASSGPGTGGSETQYF
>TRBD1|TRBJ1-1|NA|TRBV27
TGTGCCAGCAGTTTCGGACAGGGGGGATCTGAAGCTTTCTTT
CASSFGQGGSEAFF
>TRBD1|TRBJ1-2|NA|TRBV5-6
TGTGCCAGCAGGCCGGGACAGGGAAGTATCAGCTATGGCTACACCTTC
CASRPGQGSISYGYTF
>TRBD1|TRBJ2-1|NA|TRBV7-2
TGTGCCAGCAGCTTAGAGACAGGGCATGAGCAGTTCTTC
CASSLETGHEQFF
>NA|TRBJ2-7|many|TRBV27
TGTGCCAGCAGTTTATCTGGACAGATATCCTACGAGCAGTACTTC
CASSLSGQISYEQYF
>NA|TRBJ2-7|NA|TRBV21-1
TGTGCCAGCAGTATCCGGGACAGGGGGACCTACGAGCAGTACTTC
CASSIRDRGTYEQYF
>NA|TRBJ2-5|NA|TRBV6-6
TGTGCCACAACCTCGACCGAGACCCAGTACTTC
CATTSTETQYF
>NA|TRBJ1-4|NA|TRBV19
TGTGCCAGTAGTCCTCGAAATGAAAAACTGTTTTTT
CASSPRNEKLFF
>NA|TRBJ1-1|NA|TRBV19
TGTGCCAGTAGTATAGATCGCTTGAACACTGAAGCTTTCTTT
CASSIDRLNTEAFF
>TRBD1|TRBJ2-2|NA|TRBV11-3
TGTGCCAGCAGCCGAACAGGGGGAGACGGGGAGCTGTTTTTT
CASSRTGGDGELFF
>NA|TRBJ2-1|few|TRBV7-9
TGTGCCAGCAGCTTAGTTAGGACAGTGGGTGAGCAGTTCTTC
CASSLVRTVGEQFF
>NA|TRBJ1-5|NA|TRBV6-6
TGTGCCAGCAGGTATTGGGGGGATAGCAATCAGCCCCAGCATTTT
CASRYWGDSNQPQHF
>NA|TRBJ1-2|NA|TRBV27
TGTGCCAGCAGTCAGAATGGGGCAAATAGTGGCTACACCTTC
CASSQNGANSGYTF
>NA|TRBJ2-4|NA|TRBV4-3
TGCGCCAGCAGCCAAGCACCTCAGGGGGGACTAGCCAAAAACATTCAGTACTTC
CASSQAPQGGLAKNIQYF
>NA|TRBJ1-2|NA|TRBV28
TGTGCCACCGGGCCATATGGCTACACCTTC
CATGPYGYTF
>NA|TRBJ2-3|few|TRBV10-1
TGCGCCAGCAGTGAAAGGGGGGGACCTACGGATACGCAGTATTTT
CASSERGGPTDTQYF
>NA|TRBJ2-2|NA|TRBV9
TGTGCCAGCAGCGTAGGTGGACAGCCTGGTAGCGGGGAGCTGTTTTTT
CASSVGGQPGSGELFF
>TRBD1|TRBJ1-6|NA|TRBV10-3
TGTGCCGCCAACGGCCAGGGACAGGGACCTAATTCACCCCTCCACTTT
CAANGQGQGPNSPLHF
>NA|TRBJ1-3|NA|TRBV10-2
TGCGCCAGCAGTCGTTCCGGGACTCTCTCTGGAAACACCATATATTTT
CASSRSGTLSGNTIYF
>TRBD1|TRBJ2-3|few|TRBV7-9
TGTGCCAGCAACCGACAGGGTTCCACAGATACGCAGTATTTT
CASNRQGSTDTQYF
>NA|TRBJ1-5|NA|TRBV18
TGTGCCAGCTCAGCCGTAGGGGGGCTTAATCAGCCCCAGCATTTT
CASSAVGGLNQPQHF
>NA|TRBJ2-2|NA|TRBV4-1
TGCGCCAGCAGCCAGGGATTCTCGGGGACCGGGGAGCTGTTTTTT
CASSQGFSGTGELFF
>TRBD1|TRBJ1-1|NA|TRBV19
TGTGCCAGTAGTACGGGGACAGGAGTGAACACTGAAGCTTTCTTT
CASSTGTGVNTEAFF
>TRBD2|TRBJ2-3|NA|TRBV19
TGTGCCAGTCGAGCGGGAAGCGGGTTAGGTACGCAGTATTTT
CASRAGSGLGTQYF